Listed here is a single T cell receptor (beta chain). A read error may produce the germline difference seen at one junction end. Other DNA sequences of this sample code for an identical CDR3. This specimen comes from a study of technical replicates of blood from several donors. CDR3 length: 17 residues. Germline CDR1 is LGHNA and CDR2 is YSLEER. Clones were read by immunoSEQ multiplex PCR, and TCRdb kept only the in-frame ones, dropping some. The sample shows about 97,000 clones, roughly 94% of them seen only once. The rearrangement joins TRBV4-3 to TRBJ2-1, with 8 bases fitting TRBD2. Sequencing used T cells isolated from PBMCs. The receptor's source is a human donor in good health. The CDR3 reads CASSQEGYTSGYNEQFF. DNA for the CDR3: TGCGCCAGCAGCCAAGAAGGCTACACTAGCGGATACAATGAGCAATTCTTC.